This paragraph covers one T cell receptor beta chain sequence. The sample originates from a study of long-term antiretroviral therapy in people with HIV. At the survey level, the v3.0 immunoSEQ assay was run. Sequencing used immunoSEQ multiplex PCR; TCRdb keeps in-frame clones, though not all of them. The sample lists 15,000 to 20,000 clones, about four fifths occurring once. The clonotype was recovered from a man younger than 30 with HIV. This material consisted of unsorted PBMCs, taken at the start of antiretroviral therapy, before treatment.

The CDR3 reads CASSRILARYTDTQYF. DNA of the CDR3: TGTGCCAGCAGCCGAATCCTAGCGAGGTACACAGATACGCAGTATTTT. This rearrangement joins TRBV5-6 to TRBJ2-3, with D perhaps matching TRBD2 (6 bases). Trimming took 4 bases from V and 2 from J, leaving 17 bases between them. CDR1 and CDR2 from the germline V gene are SGHDT and YYEEEE. The CDR3 sequence is 16 residues long.